This T cell receptor beta chain emerged from a study of blood T cell repertoires in COVID-19. Background on the study: PBMCs, B-cell-depleted T cells, or T cells provided the cDNA or gDNA that made up the material.

V lost 6 bases, J lost 1 base, and 8 bases stayed unmatched. The germline V gene encodes CDR1 LNHNV and CDR2 YYDKDF (reference sequence). The CDR3 spans 16 residues. As originally analysed: Nucleated cell number was recorded as an estimate derived from reference gene primer amplification. Sequencing used immunoSEQ multiplex PCR; TCRdb keeps in-frame clones, though not all of them. V and J calls and clone size are as listed in that table; D and trimming were resolved from the DNA. The sample has around 81,000 clones, approximately 83% seen once. Source material: peripheral blood. The chain has TRBV15 and TRBJ2-5; 10 bases fit TRBD2. The receptor's source is an older man with acute or convalescent COVID-19. This chain's CDR3 is CATSLGLAELQETQYF. The CDR3, as DNA: TGTGCCACCAGTCTCGGACTAGCGGAGCTCCAAGAGACCCAGTACTTC. Based on the CDR3 plus reference TRBV15 and TRBJ2-5, the full variable domain is DAMVIQNPRYQVTQFGKPVTLSCSQTLNHNVMYWYQQKSSQAPKLLFHYYDKDFNNEADTPDNFQSRRPNTSFCFLDIRSPGLGDTAMYLCATSLGLAELQETQYFGPGTRLLVL.